This T cell receptor beta chain came from a study of T cell clones after liver transplantation. Study as a whole: Apart from a few HCV-positive recipients, transplants were for non-autoimmune, non-viral reasons. General study findings and limits: Graft donor-reactive T cells may have migrated into the graft rather than being deleted.

Remarks on this clone: Its antigen is undetermined.

The CDR3 totals 14 residues. V was pared by 3 bases and J by 5 bases, with 15 bases between. Per the germline V gene, CDR1 is SGDLS and CDR2 is YYNGEE. Using immunoSEQ multiplex PCR, the repertoire was profiled, and TCRdb retains in-frame clones only, with some absent. This table has 93,000 or so clones, around 84% appearing once. The rearrangement links TRBV9 to TRBJ2-7; D remains unclear. This receptor was obtained from a human patient who received a liver transplant. Some T cells may be supplied by the graft donor. Sequenced material: CD4+ T cells from blood, taken about 50 months after liver transplant. The CDR3 region is CASSGNTGSNEQYF. The CDR3 region has the DNA TGTGCCAGCAGCGGAAACACCGGCTCTAACGAGCAGTACTTC.